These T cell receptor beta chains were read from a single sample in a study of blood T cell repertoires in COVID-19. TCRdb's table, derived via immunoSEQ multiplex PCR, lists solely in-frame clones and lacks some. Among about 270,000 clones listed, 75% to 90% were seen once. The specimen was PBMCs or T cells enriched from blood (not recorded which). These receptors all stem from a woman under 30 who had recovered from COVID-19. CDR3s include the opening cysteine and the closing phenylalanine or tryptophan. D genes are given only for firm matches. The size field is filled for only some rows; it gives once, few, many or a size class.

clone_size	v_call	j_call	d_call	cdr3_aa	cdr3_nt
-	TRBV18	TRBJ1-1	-	CASSDTFRESTEAFF	TGTGCCAGCTCTGACACCTTTAGGGAGAGCACTGAAGCTTTCTTT
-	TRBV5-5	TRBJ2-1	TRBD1	CASSLYLAGGINEQFF	TGTGCCAGCAGCTTGTATTTGGCAGGGGGAATCAATGAGCAGTTCTTC
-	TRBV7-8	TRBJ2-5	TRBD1	CASNLGGDRETQYF	TGTGCCAGCAACCTTGGAGGGGACAGGGAGACCCAGTACTTC
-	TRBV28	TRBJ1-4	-	CASSLDNRANEKLFF	TGTGCCAGCAGTTTGGATAACAGGGCGAATGAAAAACTGTTTTTT
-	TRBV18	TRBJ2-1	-	CASSPPTIYNEQFF	TGTGCCAGCTCACCACCGACTATTTACAATGAGCAGTTCTTC
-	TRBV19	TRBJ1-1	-	CASTMRGLNTEAFF	TGTGCCAGTACCATGCGGGGGTTGAACACTGAAGCTTTCTTT
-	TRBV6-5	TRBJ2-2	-	CASSYGSGELFF	TGTGCCAGCAGTTATGGCTCCGGGGAGCTGTTTTTT
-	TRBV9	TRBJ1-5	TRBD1	CASSAGGNQPQHF	TGTGCCAGCAGCGCAGGGGGAAATCAGCCCCAGCATTTT
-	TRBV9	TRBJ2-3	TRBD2	CASSAGGAGTDTQYF	TGTGCCAGCAGCGCCGGGGGGGCAGGTACAGATACGCAGTATTTT
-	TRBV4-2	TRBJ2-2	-	CASSQAQGSANTGELFF	TGTGCCAGCAGCCAAGCTCAGGGGTCCGCGAACACCGGGGAGCTGTTTTTT
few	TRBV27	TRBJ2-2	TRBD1	CASSRQGQGTGELFF	TGTGCCAGCAGTCGACAGGGGCAGGGCACCGGGGAGCTGTTTTTT
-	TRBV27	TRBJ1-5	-	CASSIFRGSGNQPQHF	TGTGCCAGCAGTATCTTCCGGGGATCAGGCAATCAGCCCCAGCATTTT
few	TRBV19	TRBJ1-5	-	CASSIGGNQPQHF	TGTGCCAGTAGTATCGGGGGAAATCAGCCCCAGCATTTT
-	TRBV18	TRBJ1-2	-	CASSPLKQGPSNYGYTF	TGTGCCAGCTCACCATTAAAACAGGGTCCCTCTAACTATGGCTACACCTTC
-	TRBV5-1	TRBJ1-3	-	CASSFGNRALGGNTIYF	TGCGCCAGCAGCTTCGGAAACAGGGCCTTGGGTGGAAACACCATATATTTT
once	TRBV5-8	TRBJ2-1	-	CASSLGGTRTGNEQFF	TGTGCCAGCAGCTTGGGTGGGACTCGGACGGGGAATGAGCAGTTCTTC